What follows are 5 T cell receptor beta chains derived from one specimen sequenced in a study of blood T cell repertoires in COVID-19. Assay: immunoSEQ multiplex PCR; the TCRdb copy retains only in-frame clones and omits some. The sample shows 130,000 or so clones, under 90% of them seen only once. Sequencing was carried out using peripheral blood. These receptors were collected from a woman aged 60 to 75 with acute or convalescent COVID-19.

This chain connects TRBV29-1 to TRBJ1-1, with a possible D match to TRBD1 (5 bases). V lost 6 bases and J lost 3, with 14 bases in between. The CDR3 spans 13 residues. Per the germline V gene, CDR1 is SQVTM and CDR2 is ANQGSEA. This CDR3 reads CSVDTGGDTEAFF. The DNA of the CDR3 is TGCAGCGTCGACACGGGGGGGGACACTGAAGCTTTCTTT.

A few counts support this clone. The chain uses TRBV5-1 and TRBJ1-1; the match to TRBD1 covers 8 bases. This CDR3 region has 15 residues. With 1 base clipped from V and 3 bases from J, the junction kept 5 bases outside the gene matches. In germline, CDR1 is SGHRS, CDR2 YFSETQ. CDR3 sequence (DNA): TGCGCCAGCAGCTTGCGACAGGGGAGGGACACTGAAGCTTTCTTT. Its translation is CASSLRQGRDTEAFF.

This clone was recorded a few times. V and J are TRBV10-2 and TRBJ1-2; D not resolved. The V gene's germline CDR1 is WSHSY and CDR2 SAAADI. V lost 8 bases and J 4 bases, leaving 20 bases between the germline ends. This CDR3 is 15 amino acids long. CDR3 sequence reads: CASLQEPPPPYGYTF. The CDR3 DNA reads TGCGCCAGCTTACAAGAACCGCCACCACCCTATGGCTACACCTTC.

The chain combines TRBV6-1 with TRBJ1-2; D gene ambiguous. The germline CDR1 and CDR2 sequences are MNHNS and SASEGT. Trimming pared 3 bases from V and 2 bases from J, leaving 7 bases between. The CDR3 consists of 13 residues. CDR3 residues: CASSDGINYGYTF. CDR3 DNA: TGTGCCAGCAGTGACGGGATAAACTATGGCTACACCTTC.

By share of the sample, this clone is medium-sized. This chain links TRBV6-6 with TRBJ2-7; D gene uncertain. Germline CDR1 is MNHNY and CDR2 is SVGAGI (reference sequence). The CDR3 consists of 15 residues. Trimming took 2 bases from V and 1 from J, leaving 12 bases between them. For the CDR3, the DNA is TGTGCCAGCAGTTACAGCACAGAAAGGTCCTACGAGCAGTACGTC. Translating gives CASSYSTERSYEQYV.